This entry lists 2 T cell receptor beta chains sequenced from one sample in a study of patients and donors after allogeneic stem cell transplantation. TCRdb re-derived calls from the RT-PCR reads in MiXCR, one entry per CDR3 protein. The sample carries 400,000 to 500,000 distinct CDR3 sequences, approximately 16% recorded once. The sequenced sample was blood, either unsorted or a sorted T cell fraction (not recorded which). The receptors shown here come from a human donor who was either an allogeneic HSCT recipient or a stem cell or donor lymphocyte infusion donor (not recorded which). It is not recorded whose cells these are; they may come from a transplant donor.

This CDR3 is CASGTQFTMSSSPYNEQFF. CDR3 in DNA: TGTGCTAGTGGTACCCAGTTTACAATGAGCAGTTCTCCTTACAATGAGCAGTTCTTC. V usage is TRBV12-5 and J usage is TRBJ2-1; D uncertain. Trimming removed 5 bases at V and 4 bases at J, with 27 bases between. Germline CDR1 and CDR2: LGHNT and FRNRAP. The CDR3 extends over 19 amino acids.

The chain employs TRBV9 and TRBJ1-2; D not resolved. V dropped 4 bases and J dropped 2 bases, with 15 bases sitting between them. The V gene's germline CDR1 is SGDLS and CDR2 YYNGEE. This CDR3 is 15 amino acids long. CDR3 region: CASSPHSVSNYGYTF. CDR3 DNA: TGTGCCAGCAGCCCCCACAGTGTTTCCAACTATGGCTACACCTTC.